This entry lists 26 T cell receptor beta chains sequenced from one sample in a study of cytomegalovirus exposure and HLA in healthy donors (dated by TCRdb to the late 2010s). The library was produced with the immunoSEQ multiplex PCR assay. Sourced from immuneACCESS, this table was stored by TCRdb with only in-frame sequences that have V and J called. A share of the clones is absent; for the studies checked, an unresolved V gene accounts for under half, and the remainder has no known explanation. Present in this sample are roughly 180,000 clones, about 89% of which were seen just once. 6% to 8.5% of the sample lies in the top ten. Sample: PBMCs. The receptors stem from a man aged 25-45 years in good health and CMV-seropositive.

In this sample, this clone turned up once. Here the CDR3 reads CASSVGDRGMNTEAFF. CDR3 nucleotide sequence: TGTGCCAGCAGCGTAGGGGACAGAGGAATGAACACTGAAGCTTTCTTT. The V and J genes are TRBV9 and TRBJ1-1; 7 nucleotides match TRBD1. CDR1 SGDLS and CDR2 YYNGEE come from the germline V gene. J gave up 0 bases and V 0 bases, and 5 bases lay outside the gene matches. CDR3 length: 16 residues.

This clone was detected once. The rearrangement uses TRBV7-7 and TRBJ1-4; a possible D gene is TRBD1 (5 bases). CDR1 and CDR2 (germline): SSHAT, FNYEAQ (reference sequence). CDR3 length equals 15 residues. DNA of the CDR3: TGTGCTAGCGGATCAGGGATTTCAACTAATGAAAAACTGTTTTTT. Translating gives CASGSGISTNEKLFF.

This chain uses TRBV4-2 with TRBJ2-1; 7 nucleotides line up with TRBD2. The CDR3 has 17 amino acids. The V segment lost 0 bases and the J segment 1 base; nucleotides outside the gene matches: 6. Germline V lookup: CDR1 LGHNA, CDR2 YNFKEQ. In DNA, the CDR3 is TGTGCCAGCAGCCAAGAAGAGCGGGATTGGTCCTACAATGAGCAGTTCTTC. This codes for CASSQEERDWSYNEQFF.

The chain recombines TRBV6-5 with TRBJ1-5; 7 nucleotides line up with TRBD1. The CDR3 totals 13 residues. The junction had 2 bases not matched to a gene; V was cut back by 2 bases and J by 7 bases. Germline-derived CDR1 and CDR2 are MNHEY and SVGAGI. CDR3 in amino acids: CASSYGRGQPQHF. For the CDR3, the DNA is TGTGCCAGCAGTTACGGCAGGGGGCAGCCCCAGCATTTT.

The chain carries TRBV28 and TRBJ1-2; D unclear. Trimming pared 2 bases from V and 4 bases from J, leaving 8 bases between. This CDR3 has 13 amino acids. Germline loops: CDR1 MDHEN, CDR2 SYDVKM. The CDR3 region is CASSLPLIYGYTF. The CDR3 DNA follows: TGTGCCAGCAGTTTACCACTTATCTATGGCTACACCTTC.

This clone occurred a few times. The chain combines TRBV29-1 with TRBJ2-6; D remains unclear. Germline assignment: CDR1 SQVTM and CDR2 ANQGSEA. CDR3 size: 13 residues. The V end lost 6 bases, the J end lost 6 bases, and 12 bases lay between the germline ends. CDR3 in DNA: TGCAGCGTCCTTTTGGTGTTGGCCAACGTCCTGACTTTC. This gives the protein CSVLLVLANVLTF.

As regards this clone: A junction end diverges from the germline sequence, so it may reflect a read error. J is TRBJ1-1 and V is TRBV29-1, with D uncertain. Looked up from germline, CDR1 is SQVTM and CDR2 is ANQGSEA. The CDR3 is 11 amino acids. CDR3 sequence reads: CSVEHEGLIIF. CDR3 in DNA: TGCAGCGTTGAGCACGAGGGTTTGATTATCTTT.

This clone was picked up one time. The chain couples TRBV27 to TRBJ1-6, with D hard to call. The germline gives CDR1 MNHEY, CDR2 SMNVEV (reference sequence). V was pared by 5 bases and J by 0 bases, with 20 bases between. The CDR3 contains 19 residues. The CDR3 here is CASSLDYVGLSSYNSPLHF. The CDR3 DNA sequence: TGTGCCAGCAGTCTTGATTACGTCGGATTGAGCTCCTATAATTCACCCCTCCACTTT.

This chain links TRBV19 with TRBJ1-5; TRBD1 might be the D (5 bases). The V and J ends lost 5 bases and 2 bases respectively, with 13 bases between them. CDR3 length: 15 amino acids. Germline values: CDR1 LNHDA, CDR2 SQIVND (reference sequence). Here the CDR3 reads CASSGGGSGNQPQHF. The CDR3 nucleotides read TGTGCCAGTAGTGGGGGGGGAAGTGGCAATCAGCCCCAGCATTTT.

The chain employs TRBV27 and TRBJ1-5, with 7 bases aligning to TRBD1. The germline gives CDR1 MNHEY, CDR2 SMNVEV (reference sequence). This CDR3 spans 15 amino acids. J was trimmed by 4 bases and V by 5 bases; bases with no gene match: 8. The CDR3 sequence is CASSPGTARNQPQHF. CDR3 coding DNA: TGTGCCAGCAGTCCCGGGACAGCGCGGAATCAGCCCCAGCATTTT.

The chain recombines TRBV6-1 with TRBJ1-1; D possibly corresponds to TRBD1 (6 bases). CDR1 and CDR2 (germline): MNHNS, SASEGT. Trimming cost V 4 bases and J 0 bases, with 12 bases left between them. The CDR3 sequence is 15 residues long. CDR3 DNA sequence: TGTGCCAGCAGTGGAGGGGGGACATTGAACACTGAAGCTTTCTTT. Encoded protein: CASSGGGTLNTEAFF.

The V and J genes are TRBV4-3 and TRBJ2-7; D possibly corresponds to TRBD2 (6 bases). The CDR3 runs to 14 residues. Trimming pared 0 bases from V and 3 bases from J, leaving 9 bases between. The germline gives CDR1 LGHNA, CDR2 YSLEER. The CDR3 spells CASSQDRGNYEQYF. In nucleotides, the CDR3 is TGCGCCAGCAGCCAAGACCGGGGGAACTACGAGCAGTACTTC.

The chain carries TRBV4-3 and TRBJ1-6, with D tentatively TRBD1 (6 bases). The CDR3 is 17 residues long. Per germline, CDR1 LGHNA and CDR2 YSLEER. V lost 8 bases to trimming and J lost 0 bases, with 17 bases between them. CDR3 coding DNA: TGCGCCAGCCTACGGGGTGACAGGCGCTCCTATAATTCACCCCTCCACTTT. This codes for CASLRGDRRSYNSPLHF.

In its sample, this clone was seen a few times. The CDR3 DNA reads as TGTGCCAGCAGTGGACTGTACACCGGGGAGCTGTTTTTT. Its translation: CASSGLYTGELFF. V usage is TRBV6-6 and J usage is TRBJ2-2, with D possibly TRBD2 on 5 matching bases. The CDR3 spans 13 residues. Between the trimmed V and J ends, which lost 5 bases and 3 bases, there was a span of 7 bases. CDR1 MNHNY and CDR2 SVGAGI come from the germline V gene (reference sequence).

This clone is a singleton in its sample. The rearrangement links TRBV5-4 to TRBJ1-2; D uncertain. The CDR3 has 14 residues. With 4 bases removed from V and 2 bases from J, the gap between germline ends came to 12 bases. Germline CDR1 is SGHNT and CDR2 is YYREEE (reference sequence). CDR3: CASSGVTANYGYTF. For the CDR3, the DNA is TGTGCCAGCAGCGGGGTGACCGCCAACTATGGCTACACCTTC.

This rearrangement joins TRBV7-9 to TRBJ2-1; 9 positions match TRBD1. Germline V CDR1 and CDR2: SEHNR, FQNEAQ (reference sequence). The ends lost 5 bases at V and 5 bases at J; junction bases unmatched: 13. This CDR3 spans 17 amino acids. CDR3 protein: CASSPYVGTGSHNEQFF. CDR3 coding DNA: TGTGCCAGCAGCCCATACGTGGGGACAGGGTCCCACAATGAGCAGTTCTTC.

This clone was recorded only once. The genes are TRBV30 and TRBJ1-1, with D possibly matching TRBD1 (5 bases). Germline CDR1 is GTSNPN and CDR2 is SVGIG (reference sequence). The CDR3 is 13 amino acids. Trimming stripped 0 bases from V and 3 bases from J, with 8 bases between. The CDR3 DNA reads TGTGCCTGGAGTGTACGGGGCGACACTGAAGCTTTCTTT. Protein sequence: CAWSVRGDTEAFF. Supplemented by reference TRBV30 and TRBJ1-1, the full variable domain reads SQTIHQWPATLVQPVGSPLSLECTVEGTSNPNLYWYRQAAGRGLQLLFYSVGIGQISSEVPQNLSASRPQDRQFILSSKKLLLSDSGFYLCAWSVRGDTEAFFGQGTRLTVV.

The chain is built from TRBV6-6 and TRBJ2-7; D remains ambiguous. Germline values: CDR1 MNHNY, CDR2 SVGAGI (reference sequence). With 4 bases removed from V and 1 base from J, the gap between germline ends came to 14 bases. The CDR3 extends over 15 amino acids. In nucleotides, the CDR3 is TGTGCCAGCAGTTTAGAGTCCCTCTCTTCCTACGAGCAGTACTTC. Amino acids: CASSLESLSSYEQYF.

The J gene is TRBJ2-5, the V gene TRBV7-9; D ambiguous. This CDR3 is built from 12 residues. V gave up 8 bases and J gave up 5 bases, with 12 bases separating them. Looked up from germline, CDR1 is SEHNR and CDR2 is FQNEAQ (reference sequence). The CDR3 here is CASAETGETQYF. CDR3 sequence (DNA): TGTGCCAGCGCAGAGACTGGGGAGACCCAGTACTTC.

The chain couples TRBV11-3 to TRBJ1-4; D is ambiguous. V was clipped by 4 bases and J by 7 bases, with 10 bases between them. Germline V gives CDR1 SGHNT, CDR2 YENEEA. The length of the CDR3 is 13 residues. CDR3 DNA: TGTGCCAGCAGCTCCCTTCGGGGTGAAAAACTGTTTTTT. It yields the protein CASSSLRGEKLFF.

The chain combines TRBV5-6 with TRBJ1-2; TRBD1 matches 7 bases. The germline gives CDR1 SGHDT, CDR2 YYEEEE. Trimming took 2 bases from V and 3 from J; bases not matched to a gene: 1. The CDR3 is 13 residues long. The chain's CDR3 is CASSFGQDYGYTF. The DNA of the CDR3 is TGTGCCAGCAGCTTCGGACAGGACTATGGCTACACCTTC.

The chain combines TRBV7-9 with TRBJ1-1; D might be TRBD1 (6 bases). V gave up 1 base and J gave up 9 bases, with 12 bases separating them. This CDR3 comprises 13 residues. Germline V gives CDR1 SEHNR, CDR2 FQNEAQ (reference sequence). The CDR3 protein is CASSLEGRGQAFF. DNA of the CDR3: TGTGCCAGCAGCTTAGAAGGTCGGGGGCAAGCTTTCTTT.

This rearrangement joins TRBV4-3 to TRBJ1-5, with D possibly TRBD1 on 5 matching bases. V lost 0 bases, J lost 2 bases, and 11 bases lay in between. The CDR3 spans 16 residues. CDR1 and CDR2 (germline): LGHNA, YSLEER. The CDR3 reads CASSQDYSGGNQPQHF. DNA for the CDR3: TGCGCCAGCAGCCAAGACTATTCGGGGGGCAATCAGCCCCAGCATTTT.

The chain joins TRBV18 to TRBJ2-7; D tentatively fits TRBD1 or TRBD2 (5 bases each). Looked up from germline, CDR1 is KGHSH and CDR2 is LQKENI. The V and J ends lost 1 base and 5 bases respectively, with 12 bases between them. CDR3 size: 14 residues. This CDR3 is CASSPRDGIDEQYF. The CDR3 nucleotides read TGTGCCAGCTCACCACGGGACGGTATCGACGAGCAGTACTTC. The full variable domain, with the rest looked up from reference TRBV18 and TRBJ2-7, is NAGVMQNPRHLVRRRGQEARLRCSPMKGHSHVYWYRQLPEEGLKFMVYLQKENIIDESGMPKERFSAEFPKEGPSILRIQQVVRGDSAAYFCASSPRDGIDEQYFGPGTRLTVT.

The rearrangement uses TRBV5-1 and TRBJ2-5; 15 nucleotides align to TRBD2. V gave up 4 bases and J gave up 5 bases; unmatched junction bases: 9. The CDR3 runs 17 residues. From germline, CDR1 is SGHRS and CDR2 YFSETQ. This CDR3 is CASSTGLAGGRGETQYF. CDR3 nucleotides: TGCGCCAGCAGCACGGGACTAGCGGGAGGAAGGGGGGAGACCCAGTACTTC.

V usage is TRBV5-1 and J usage is TRBJ1-2; no definite D call. Trimming removed 3 bases at V and 4 bases at J, with 16 bases between. The CDR3 spans 15 residues. Germline CDR1 and CDR2: SGHRS and YFSETQ. Here the CDR3 DNA reads TGCGCCAGCAGCTCCGAGGACCGGCTCCGCTATGGCTACACCTTC. Encoded protein: CASSSEDRLRYGYTF.